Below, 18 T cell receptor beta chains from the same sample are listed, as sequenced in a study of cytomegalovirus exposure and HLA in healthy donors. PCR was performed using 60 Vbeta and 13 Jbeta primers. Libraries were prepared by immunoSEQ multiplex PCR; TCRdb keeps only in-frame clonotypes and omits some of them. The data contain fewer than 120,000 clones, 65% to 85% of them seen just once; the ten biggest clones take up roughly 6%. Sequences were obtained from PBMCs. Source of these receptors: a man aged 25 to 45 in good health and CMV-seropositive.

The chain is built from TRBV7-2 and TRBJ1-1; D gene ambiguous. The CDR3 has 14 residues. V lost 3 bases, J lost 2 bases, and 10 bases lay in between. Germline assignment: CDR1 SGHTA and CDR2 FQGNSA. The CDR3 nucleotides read TGTGCCAGCAGCTTCTTCACAGCAAACACTGAAGCTTTCTTT. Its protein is CASSFFTANTEAFF.

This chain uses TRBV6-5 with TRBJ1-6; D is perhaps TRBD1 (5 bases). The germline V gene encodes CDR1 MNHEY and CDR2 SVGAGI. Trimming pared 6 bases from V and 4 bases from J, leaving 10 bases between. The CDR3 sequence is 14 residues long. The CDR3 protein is CASSRAGYNSPLHF. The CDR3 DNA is TGTGCCAGCAGCAGGGCGGGGTATAATTCACCCCTCCACTTT.

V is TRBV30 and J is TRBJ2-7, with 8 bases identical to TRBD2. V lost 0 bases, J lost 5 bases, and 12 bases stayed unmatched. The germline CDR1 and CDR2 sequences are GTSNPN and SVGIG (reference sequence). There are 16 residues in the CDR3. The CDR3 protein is CAWSVFGGVVSDEQYF. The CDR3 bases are TGTGCCTGGAGTGTCTTCGGGGGGGTAGTTAGCGACGAGCAGTACTTC.

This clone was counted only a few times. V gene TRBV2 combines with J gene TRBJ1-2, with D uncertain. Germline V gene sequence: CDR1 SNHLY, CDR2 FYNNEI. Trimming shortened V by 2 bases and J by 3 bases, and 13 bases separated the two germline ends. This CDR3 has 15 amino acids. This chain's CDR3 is CASSEPFGEDYGYTF. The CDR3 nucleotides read TGTGCCAGCAGTGAACCCTTTGGGGAGGACTATGGCTACACCTTC. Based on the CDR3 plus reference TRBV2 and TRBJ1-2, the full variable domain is EPEVTQTPSHQVTQMGQEVILRCVPISNHLYFYWYRQILGQKVEFLVSFYNNEISEKSEIFDDQFSVERPDGSNFTLKIRSTKLEDSAMYFCASSEPFGEDYGYTFGSGTRLTVV.

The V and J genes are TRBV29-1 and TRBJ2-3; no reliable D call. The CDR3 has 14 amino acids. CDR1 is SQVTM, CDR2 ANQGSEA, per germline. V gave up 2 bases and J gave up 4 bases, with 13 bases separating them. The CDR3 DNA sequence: TGCAGCGTTGAATCAAACCAGGTGGCAGATACGCAGTATTTT. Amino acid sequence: CSVESNQVADTQYF.

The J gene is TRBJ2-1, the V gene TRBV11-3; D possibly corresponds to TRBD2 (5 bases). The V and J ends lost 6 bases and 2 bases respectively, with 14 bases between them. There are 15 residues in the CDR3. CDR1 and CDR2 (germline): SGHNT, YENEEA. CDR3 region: CASSLLASPYNEQFF. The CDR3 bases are TGTGCCAGCAGTTTACTTGCTAGCCCCTACAATGAGCAGTTCTTC.

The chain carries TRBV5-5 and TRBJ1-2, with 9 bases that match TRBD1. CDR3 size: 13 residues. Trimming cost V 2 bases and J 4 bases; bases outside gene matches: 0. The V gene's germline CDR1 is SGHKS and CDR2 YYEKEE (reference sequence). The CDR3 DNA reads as TGTGCCAGCAGCTTACAGGGGGCCTATGGCTACACCTTC. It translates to CASSLQGAYGYTF.

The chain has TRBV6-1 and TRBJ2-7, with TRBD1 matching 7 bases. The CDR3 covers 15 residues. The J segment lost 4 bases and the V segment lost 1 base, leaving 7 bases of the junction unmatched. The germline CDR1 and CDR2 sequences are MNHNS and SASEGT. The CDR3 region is CASSEGQGRRYEQYF. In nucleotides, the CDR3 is TGTGCCAGCAGTGAAGGACAGGGAAGGAGGTACGAGCAGTACTTC.

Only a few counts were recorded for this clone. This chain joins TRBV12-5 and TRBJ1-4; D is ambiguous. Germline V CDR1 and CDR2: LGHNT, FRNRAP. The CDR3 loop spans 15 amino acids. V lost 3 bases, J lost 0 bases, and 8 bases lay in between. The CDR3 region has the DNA TGTGCTAGTGGTTTAAGAGGTGCAACTAATGAAAAACTGTTTTTT. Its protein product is CASGLRGATNEKLFF.

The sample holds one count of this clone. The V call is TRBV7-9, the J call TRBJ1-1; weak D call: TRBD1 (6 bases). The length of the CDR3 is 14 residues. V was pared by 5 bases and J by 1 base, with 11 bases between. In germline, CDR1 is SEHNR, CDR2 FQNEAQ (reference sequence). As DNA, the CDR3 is TGTGCCAGCAGCCTACCGGACAGGAACACTGAAGCTTTCTTT. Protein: CASSLPDRNTEAFF.

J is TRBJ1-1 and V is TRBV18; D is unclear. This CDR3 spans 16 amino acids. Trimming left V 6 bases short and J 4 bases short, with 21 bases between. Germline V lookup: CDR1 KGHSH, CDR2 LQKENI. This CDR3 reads CASSLSLDGEGTEAFF. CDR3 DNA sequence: TGTGCCAGCTCCCTATCCCTAGATGGGGAGGGCACTGAAGCTTTCTTT.

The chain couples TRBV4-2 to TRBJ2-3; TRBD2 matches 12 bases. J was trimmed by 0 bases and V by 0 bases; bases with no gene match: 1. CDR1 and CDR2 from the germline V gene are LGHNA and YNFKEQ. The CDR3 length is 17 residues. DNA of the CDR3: TGTGCCAGCAGCCAAGATCTAGCGGGGGGGAGCACAGATACGCAGTATTTT. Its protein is CASSQDLAGGSTDTQYF.

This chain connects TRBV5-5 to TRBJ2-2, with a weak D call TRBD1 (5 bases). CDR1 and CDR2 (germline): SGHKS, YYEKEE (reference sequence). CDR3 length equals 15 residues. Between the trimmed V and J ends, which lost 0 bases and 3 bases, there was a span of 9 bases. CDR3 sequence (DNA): TGTGCCAGCAGCTTGGCCGTACAGGACACCGGGGAGCTGTTTTTT. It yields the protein CASSLAVQDTGELFF.

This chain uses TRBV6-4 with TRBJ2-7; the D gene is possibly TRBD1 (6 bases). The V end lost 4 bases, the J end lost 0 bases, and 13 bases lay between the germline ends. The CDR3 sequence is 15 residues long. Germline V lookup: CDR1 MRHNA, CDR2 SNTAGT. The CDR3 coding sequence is TGTGCCAGCAGTGTCGGAAAAGGGGGCTCCTACGAGCAGTACTTC. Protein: CASSVGKGGSYEQYF.

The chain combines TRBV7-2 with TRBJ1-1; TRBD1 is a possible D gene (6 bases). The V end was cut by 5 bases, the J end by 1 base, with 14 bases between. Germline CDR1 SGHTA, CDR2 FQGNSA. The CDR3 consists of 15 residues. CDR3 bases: TGTGCCAGCAGCCTACCAAGGACAGCGAACACTGAAGCTTTCTTT. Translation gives CASSLPRTANTEAFF.

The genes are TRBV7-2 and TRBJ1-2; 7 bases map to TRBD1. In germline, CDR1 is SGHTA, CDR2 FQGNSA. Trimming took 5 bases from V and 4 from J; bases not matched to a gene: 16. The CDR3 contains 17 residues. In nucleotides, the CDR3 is TGTGCCAGCAGCGACCACTGCCGGGACAGAGGTTCCTATGGCTACACCTTC. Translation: CASSDHCRDRGSYGYTF.

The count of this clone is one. The CDR3 here is CASSVLLGAETEAFF. Written as DNA, the CDR3 is TGTGCCAGCAGCGTGCTTCTAGGGGCTGAAACTGAAGCTTTCTTT. The chain carries TRBV9 and TRBJ1-1; D perhaps matches TRBD1 (5 bases). V was pared by 2 bases and J by 5 bases, with 16 bases between. The CDR3 has 15 amino acids. Looked up from germline, CDR1 is SGDLS and CDR2 is YYNGEE.

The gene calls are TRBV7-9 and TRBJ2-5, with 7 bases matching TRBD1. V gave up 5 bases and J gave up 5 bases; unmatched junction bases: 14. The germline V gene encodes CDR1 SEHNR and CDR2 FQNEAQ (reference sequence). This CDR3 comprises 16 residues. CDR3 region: CASSRGGQQGRETQYF. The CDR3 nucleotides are TGTGCCAGCAGCCGAGGGGGCCAACAGGGCCGGGAGACCCAGTACTTC.